This TCR beta chain was captured by sequencing in a study of cytomegalovirus exposure and HLA in healthy donors. Looking at the study overall: A prior study identified over 100 million unique TCR beta sequences from 200 million or so T cells.

Study conclusions and caveats: Trimming of TCR beta V- and J-genes showed a link, identified in a later analysis, to a missense DCLRE1C variant.

In the PCR, 60 Vbeta and 13 Jbeta primers were used. Method: immunoSEQ multiplex PCR; TCRdb's copy keeps in-frame clones and lacks some. The table has 66,000 or so clones, roughly nine tenths seen once. For this clone: The antigen is unknown.

Germline lookup yields CDR1 MGHRA and CDR2 YSYEKL. The V end lost 3 bases, the J end lost 3 bases, and 15 bases lay between the germline ends. CDR3 length: 15 residues. Sequenced: PBMCs. The chain joins TRBV4-1 to TRBJ2-7; possible D gene TRBD1, 6 bases. The receptor comes from a man aged 30 to 39 in good health and CMV-seropositive. CDR3 in amino acids: CASSHSTGQVYEQYF. The CDR3 DNA sequence: TGCGCCAGCAGCCACTCGACAGGACAAGTCTACGAGCAGTACTTC.